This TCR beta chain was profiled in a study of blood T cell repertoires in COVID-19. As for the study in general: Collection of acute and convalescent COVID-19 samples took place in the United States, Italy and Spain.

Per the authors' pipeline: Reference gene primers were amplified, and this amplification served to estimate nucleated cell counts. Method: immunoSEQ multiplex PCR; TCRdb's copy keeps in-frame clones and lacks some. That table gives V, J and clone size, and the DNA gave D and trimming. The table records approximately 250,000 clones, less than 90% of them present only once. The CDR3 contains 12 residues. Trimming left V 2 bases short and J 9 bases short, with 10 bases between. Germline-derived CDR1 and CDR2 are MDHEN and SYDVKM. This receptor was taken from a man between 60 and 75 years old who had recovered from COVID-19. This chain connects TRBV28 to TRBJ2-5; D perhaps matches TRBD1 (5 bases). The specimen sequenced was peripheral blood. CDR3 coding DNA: TGTGCCAGCAGTTTAGGCCCCAGGGCCCAGTACTTC. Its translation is CASSLGPRAQYF.